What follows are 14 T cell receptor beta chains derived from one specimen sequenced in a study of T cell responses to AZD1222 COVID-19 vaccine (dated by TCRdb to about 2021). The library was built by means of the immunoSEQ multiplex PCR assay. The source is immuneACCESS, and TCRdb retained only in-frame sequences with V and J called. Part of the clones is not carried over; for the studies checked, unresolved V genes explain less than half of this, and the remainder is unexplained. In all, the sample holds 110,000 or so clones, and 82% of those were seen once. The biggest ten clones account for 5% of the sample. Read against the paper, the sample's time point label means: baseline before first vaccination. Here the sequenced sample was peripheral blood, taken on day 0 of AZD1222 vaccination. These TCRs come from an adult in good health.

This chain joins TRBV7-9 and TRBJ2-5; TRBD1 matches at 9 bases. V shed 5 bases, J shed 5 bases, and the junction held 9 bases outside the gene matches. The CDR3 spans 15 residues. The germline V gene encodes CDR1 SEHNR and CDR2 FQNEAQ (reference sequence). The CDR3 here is CASSRPGTGKETQYF. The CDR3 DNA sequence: TGTGCCAGCAGCCGTCCCGGGACAGGGAAGGAGACCCAGTACTTC.

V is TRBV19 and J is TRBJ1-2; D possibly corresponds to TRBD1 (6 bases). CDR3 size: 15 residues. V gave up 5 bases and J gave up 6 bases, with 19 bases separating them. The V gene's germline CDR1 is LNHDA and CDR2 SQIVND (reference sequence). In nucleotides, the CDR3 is TGTGCCAGTAGTGAGAGGGGAAGAGGGACACATGGCTACACCTTC. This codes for CASSERGRGTHGYTF.

The CDR3 protein is CASSLLGQADHEAFF. DNA of the CDR3: TGTGCCAGCAGCCTCTTGGGACAGGCGGACCATGAAGCTTTCTTT. The chain links TRBV14 to TRBJ1-1, with 8 bases aligning to TRBD1. The germline V gene encodes CDR1 SGHDN and CDR2 FVKESK. The junction had 11 bases not matched to a gene; V was cut back by 4 bases and J by 7 bases. The CDR3 length is 15 residues.

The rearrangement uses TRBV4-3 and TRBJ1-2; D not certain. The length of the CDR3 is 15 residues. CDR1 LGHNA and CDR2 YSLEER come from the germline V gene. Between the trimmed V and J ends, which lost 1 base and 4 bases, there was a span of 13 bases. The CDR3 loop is CASSQGVRGSYGYTF. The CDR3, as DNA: TGCGCCAGCAGCCAAGGGGTACGGGGTTCCTATGGCTACACCTTC.

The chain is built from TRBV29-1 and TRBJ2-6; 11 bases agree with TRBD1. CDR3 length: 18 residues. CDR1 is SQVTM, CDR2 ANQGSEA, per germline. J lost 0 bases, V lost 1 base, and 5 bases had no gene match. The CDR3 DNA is TGCAGCGTTGAAGTGAGGACAGGGGGCCACTCTGGGGCCAACGTCCTGACTTTC. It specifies CSVEVRTGGHSGANVLTF.

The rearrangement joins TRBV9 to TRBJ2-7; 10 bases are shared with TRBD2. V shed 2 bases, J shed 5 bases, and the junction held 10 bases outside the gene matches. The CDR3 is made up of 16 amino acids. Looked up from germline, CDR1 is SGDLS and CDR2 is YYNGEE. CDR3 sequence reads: CASSVEVLAGSDEQYF. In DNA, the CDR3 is TGTGCCAGCAGCGTGGAAGTACTAGCGGGGTCGGACGAGCAGTACTTC.

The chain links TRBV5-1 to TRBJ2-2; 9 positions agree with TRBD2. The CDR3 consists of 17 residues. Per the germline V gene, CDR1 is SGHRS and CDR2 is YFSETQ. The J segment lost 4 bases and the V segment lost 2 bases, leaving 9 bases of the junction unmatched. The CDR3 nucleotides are TGCGCCAGCAGCTTTGGCGGGGGGGCCCCGGGCACCGGGGAGCTGTTTTTT. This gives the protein CASSFGGGAPGTGELFF. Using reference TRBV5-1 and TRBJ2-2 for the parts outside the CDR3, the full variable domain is KAGVTQTPRYLIKTRGQQVTLSCSPISGHRSVSWYQQTPGQGLQFLFEYFSETQRNKGNFPGRFSGRQFSNSRSEMNVSTLELGDSALYLCASSFGGGAPGTGELFFGEGSRLTVL.

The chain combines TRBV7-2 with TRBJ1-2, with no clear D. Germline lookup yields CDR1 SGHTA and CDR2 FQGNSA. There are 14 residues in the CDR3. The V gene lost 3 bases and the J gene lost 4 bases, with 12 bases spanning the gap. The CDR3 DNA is TGTGCCAGCAGCTTGAGTCGGGGTATCTATGGCTACACCTTC. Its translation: CASSLSRGIYGYTF.

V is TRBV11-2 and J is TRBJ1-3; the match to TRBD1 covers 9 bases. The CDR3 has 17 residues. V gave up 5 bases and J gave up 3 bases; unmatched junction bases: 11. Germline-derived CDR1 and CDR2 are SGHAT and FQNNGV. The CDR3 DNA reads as TGTGCCAGCAGCGCAAGTACAGGGGGCCGCGGTGGAAACACCATATATTTT. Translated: CASSASTGGRGGNTIYF. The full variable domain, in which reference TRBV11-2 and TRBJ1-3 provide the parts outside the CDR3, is EAGVAQSPRYKIIEKRQSVAFWCNPISGHATLYWYQQILGQGPKLLIQFQNNGVVDDSQLPKDRFSAERLKGVDSTLKIQPAKLEDSAVYLCASSASTGGRGGNTIYFGEGSWLTVV.

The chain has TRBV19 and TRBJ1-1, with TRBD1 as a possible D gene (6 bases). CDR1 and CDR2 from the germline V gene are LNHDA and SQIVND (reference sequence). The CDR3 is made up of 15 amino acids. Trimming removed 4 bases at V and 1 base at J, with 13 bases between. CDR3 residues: CASSNPTGRNTEAFF. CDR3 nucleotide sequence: TGTGCCAGTAGTAACCCGACAGGAAGGAACACTGAAGCTTTCTTT.

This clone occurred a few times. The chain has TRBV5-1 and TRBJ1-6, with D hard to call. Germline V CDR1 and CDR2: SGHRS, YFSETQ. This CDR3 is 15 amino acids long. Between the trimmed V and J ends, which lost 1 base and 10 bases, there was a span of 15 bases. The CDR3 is CASSLSNSFGSPLHF. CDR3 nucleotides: TGCGCCAGCAGCTTGAGCAACAGTTTTGGCTCACCCCTCCACTTT.

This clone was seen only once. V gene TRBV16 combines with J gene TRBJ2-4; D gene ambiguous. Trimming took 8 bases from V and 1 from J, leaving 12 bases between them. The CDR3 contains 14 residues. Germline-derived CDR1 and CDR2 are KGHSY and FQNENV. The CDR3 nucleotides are TGTGCCAGCGGCTCCGATGGGGCCAAAAACATTCAGTACTTC. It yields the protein CASGSDGAKNIQYF.

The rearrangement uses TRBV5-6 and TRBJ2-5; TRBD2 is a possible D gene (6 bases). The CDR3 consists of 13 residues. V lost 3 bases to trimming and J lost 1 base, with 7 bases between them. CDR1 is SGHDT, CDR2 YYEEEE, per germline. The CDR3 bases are TGTGCCAGCAGCTGGAGGGGCCAAGAGACCCAGTACTTC. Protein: CASSWRGQETQYF. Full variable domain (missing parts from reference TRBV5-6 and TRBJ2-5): DAGVTQSPTHLIKTRGQQVTLRCSPKSGHDTVSWYQQALGQGPQFIFQYYEEEERQRGNFPDRFSGHQFPNYSSELNVNALLLGDSALYLCASSWRGQETQYFGPGTRLLVL.

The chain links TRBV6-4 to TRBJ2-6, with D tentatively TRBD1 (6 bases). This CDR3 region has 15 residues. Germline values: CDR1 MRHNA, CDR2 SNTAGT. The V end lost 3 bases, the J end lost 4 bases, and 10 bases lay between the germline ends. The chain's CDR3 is CASSEDSLGANVLTF. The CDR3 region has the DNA TGTGCCAGCAGTGAGGACAGCTTAGGGGCCAACGTCCTGACTTTC.